This T cell receptor beta chain is drawn from a study of OX40 agonist ivuxolimab in advanced cancers. General notes on the study: Ivuxolimab, which targeted the costimulatory receptor OX40 (CD134), was an agonistic, fully human IgG2 monoclonal antibody. Three dose-escalation patients achieved partial responses, one with hepatocellular carcinoma and two with cutaneous melanoma. Peripheral TCRbeta sequencing was intended to test whether TCR sequence diversity was altered and clonal T-cell expansion was caused by ivuxolimab. The paper covers the monotherapy dose-escalation part of the phase I ivuxolimab trial, which included N ≈ 57 patients. Prior anti-PD-1, anti-PD-L1 or anti-CTLA-4 therapy was permitted, and checkpoint inhibitors had been received by under 50% of dose-escalation patients. Of the approximately 50 dose-escalation patients, hepatocellular carcinoma was present in approximately 20, melanoma in approximately 15, renal cell carcinoma in 9 and head and neck cancer in 9. Intravenous ivuxolimab was administered to patients every 2 weeks at six dose levels: 0.01, 0.1, 0.3, 1.5, 3 and 10 mg/kg. The dose-escalation cohort was around 83% male with a mean age of around 64 years, ranging from about 20 to 85. Study-wide conclusions, independent of this receptor: Low levels of normalized T-cell clonal expansion were also seen in some patients who did not respond. Which antigens the clonally expanded peripheral T cells were specific for was not determined. On average, CD8+ T cells showed more expanded clones than CD4+ T cells after ivuxolimab. Clonal expansion of both CD4+ and CD8+ blood T cells was observed from baseline to week 6 at doses 0.1 to 3.0 mg/kg. Partial responders in the 0.1-3.0 mg/kg groups had among the lowest normalized peripheral clonal expansion, especially among CD8+ T cells.

To note about this clone: Its cognate antigen has yet to be identified. Per-base quality was not reported, and no clone a single base away is much larger than it.

The trial excluded patients who had a history of autoimmune disease or who were on systemic immunosuppression. Peripheral blood for TCR sequencing was drawn from every dose cohort at baseline, at cycle 4 day 1 and at cycle 7 day 1. The samples were taken from a phase I, first-in-human, multicenter, open-label dose-escalation trial of ivuxolimab. Adults with locally advanced or metastatic melanoma, renal cell, hepatocellular, or head and neck squamous cell carcinoma were enrolled in the trial. Before TCR sequencing, CD4+ T cells and CD8+ T cells from peripheral blood were sorted into separate populations. From its cysteine to its phenylalanine, the CDR3 spans 13 amino acids. The CDR3 DNA has 39 bases and is translated from base 1. Trimming leaves V shorter by 3 bases and J shorter by 5 bases, with the junction holding 3 bases beyond the gene matches. Sequences KGHSH (CDR1) and LQKENI (CDR2) are obtained from the germline V gene.

Genomic DNA was isolated from the sorted cells so that the TCRbeta CDR3 region could be sequenced. TCRbeta CDR3 regions were sequenced using the immunoSEQ Assay. TCRdb retrieved this table from immuneACCESS and kept in-frame rearrangements only. Not all clones are present; in checked studies, unresolved V genes account for under half, and no reason is known for the remainder. A total of roughly 62,000 clones appear in this sample, approximately 86% of them only once. The leading ten clones occupy about 0.95% of the sample. This clonotype was sampled from an adult with an advanced solid tumor such as melanoma, head and neck, liver or kidney cancer. This specimen consisted of CD4+ or CD8+ T cells sorted from blood, obtained in a trial of the OX40 agonist ivuxolimab. The chain couples TRBV18 to TRBJ1-1, with TRBD1 matching 7 junction bases. The CDR3 here reads CASSPTGATEAFF. DNA sequence: TGTGCCAGCTCACCTACAGGGGCAACTGAAGCTTTCTTT.